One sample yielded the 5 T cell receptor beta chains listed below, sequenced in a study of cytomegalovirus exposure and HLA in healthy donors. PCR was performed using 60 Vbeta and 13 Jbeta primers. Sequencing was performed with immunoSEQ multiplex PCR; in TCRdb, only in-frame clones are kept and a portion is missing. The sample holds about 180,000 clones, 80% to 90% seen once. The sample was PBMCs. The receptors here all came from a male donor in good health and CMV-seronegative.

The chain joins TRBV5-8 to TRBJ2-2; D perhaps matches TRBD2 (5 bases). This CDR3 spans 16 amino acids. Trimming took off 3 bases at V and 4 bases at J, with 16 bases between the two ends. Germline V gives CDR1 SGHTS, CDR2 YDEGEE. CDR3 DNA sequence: TGTGCCAGCAGCTCGGGGATCCCTCGAGGCACCGGGGAGCTGTTTTTT. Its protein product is CASSSGIPRGTGELFF.

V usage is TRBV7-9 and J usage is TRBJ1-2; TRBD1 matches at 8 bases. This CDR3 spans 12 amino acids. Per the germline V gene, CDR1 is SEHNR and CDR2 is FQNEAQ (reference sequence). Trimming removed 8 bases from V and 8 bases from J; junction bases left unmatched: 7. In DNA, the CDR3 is TGTGCCAGCGGATCGACAGGGGCAGGCTACACCTTC. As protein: CASGSTGAGYTF.

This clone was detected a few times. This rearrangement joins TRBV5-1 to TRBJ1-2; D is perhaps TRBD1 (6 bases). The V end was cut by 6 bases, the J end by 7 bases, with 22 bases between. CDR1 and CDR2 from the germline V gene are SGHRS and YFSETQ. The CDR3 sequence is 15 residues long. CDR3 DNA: TGCGCCAGCACCACGGGGGGCCCTGGCGGAGTTGGCTACACCTTC. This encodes CASTTGGPGGVGYTF.

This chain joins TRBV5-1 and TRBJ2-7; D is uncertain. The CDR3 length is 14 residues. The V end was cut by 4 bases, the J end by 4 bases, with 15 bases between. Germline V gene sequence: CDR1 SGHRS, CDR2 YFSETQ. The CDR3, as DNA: TGCGCCAGCAGCATCACCGGGTCTCAGTACGAGCAGTACTTC. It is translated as CASSITGSQYEQYF.

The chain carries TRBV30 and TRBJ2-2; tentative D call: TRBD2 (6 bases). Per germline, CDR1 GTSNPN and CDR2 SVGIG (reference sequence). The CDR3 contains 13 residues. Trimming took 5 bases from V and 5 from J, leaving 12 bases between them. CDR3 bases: TGTGCCTGGCTTGGCGGGGTAACCGGGGAGCTGTTTTTT. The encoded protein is CAWLGGVTGELFF.